The clone carrying this T cell receptor beta chain was observed a handful of times. Its antigen is not identified. The data derive from a study of cytomegalovirus exposure and HLA in healthy donors. Overall study results and limits: Per a prior analysis, the majority of TCR beta V segments were productive roughly 90% or roughly 30% of the time. Published work reported that the classifier diagnosed cytomegalovirus status with high specificity and sensitivity. It was shown in a later analysis that HLA-associated TCR beta chains were more clonally expanded than other, equally common chains.

The PCR contained 60 Vbeta and 13 Jbeta primers. Only in-frame clones appear in the TCRdb table, and some are missing; sequencing was by immunoSEQ multiplex PCR. This sample has approximately 160,000 clones; over 75% occur once, and the top ten carry about 2.1%. CDR3 length: 15 amino acids. J gave up 2 bases and V 3 bases, and 4 bases lay outside the gene matches. The germline CDR1 and CDR2 sequences are SGHTA and FQGTGA. Sequencing was done on a sample of PBMCs. This receptor was taken from a woman aged 18-29 years in good health and CMV-seronegative. The chain carries TRBV7-3 and TRBJ1-2, with 9 bases that match TRBD1. The CDR3 loop reads CASSLGTGKNYGYTF. CDR3 in DNA: TGTGCCAGCAGCTTGGGGACAGGGAAAAACTATGGCTACACCTTC.